Presented here are 2 T cell receptor beta chains from one specimen sequenced in a study of blood T cell repertoires in COVID-19. The table came from immunoSEQ multiplex PCR; TCRdb's copy has only in-frame clones and leaves some out. The sample includes about 260,000 clones, around 87% of them seen just once. Input material: peripheral blood. The source is a woman in her forties who had recovered from COVID-19.

J is TRBJ1-1 and V is TRBV5-1; a weak D match, TRBD1 (5 bases). The CDR3 has 15 residues. Germline V gives CDR1 SGHRS, CDR2 YFSETQ. Trimming took off 0 bases at V and 3 bases at J, with 12 bases between the two ends. CDR3 sequence (DNA): TGCGCCAGCAGCTTGGAAGGCAGGGTGTACACTGAAGCTTTCTTT. It codes for CASSLEGRVYTEAFF.

CDR3 loop: CASSFRGQDGELFF. For the CDR3, the DNA is TGCGCCAGCAGCTTCAGGGGGCAGGACGGGGAGCTGTTTTTT. V and J are TRBV5-1 and TRBJ2-2, with TRBD1 matching 8 bases. Per the germline V gene, CDR1 is SGHRS and CDR2 is YFSETQ. V shed 2 bases, J shed 7 bases, and the junction held 4 bases outside the gene matches. The CDR3 runs to 14 residues.